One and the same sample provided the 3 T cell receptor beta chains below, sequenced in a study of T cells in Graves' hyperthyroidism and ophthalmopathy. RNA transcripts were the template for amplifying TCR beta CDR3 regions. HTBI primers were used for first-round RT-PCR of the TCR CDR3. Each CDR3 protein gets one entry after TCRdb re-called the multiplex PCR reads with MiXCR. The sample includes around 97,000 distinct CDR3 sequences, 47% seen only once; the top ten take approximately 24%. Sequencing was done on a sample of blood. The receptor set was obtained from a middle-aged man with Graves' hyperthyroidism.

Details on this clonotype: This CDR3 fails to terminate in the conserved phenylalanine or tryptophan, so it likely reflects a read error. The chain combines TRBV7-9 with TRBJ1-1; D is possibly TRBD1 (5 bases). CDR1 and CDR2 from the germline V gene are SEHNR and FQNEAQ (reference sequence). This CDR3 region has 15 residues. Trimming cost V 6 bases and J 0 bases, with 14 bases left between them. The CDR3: CASSWGRSMNTEAFH. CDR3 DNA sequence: TGTGCCAGCAGTTGGGGGAGGTCCATGAACACTGAAGCTTTCCAT.

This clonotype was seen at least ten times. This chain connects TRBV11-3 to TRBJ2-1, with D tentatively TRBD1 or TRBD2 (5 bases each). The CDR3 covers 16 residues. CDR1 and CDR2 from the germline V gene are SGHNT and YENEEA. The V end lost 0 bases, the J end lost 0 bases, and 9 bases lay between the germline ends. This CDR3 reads CASSLEGTDSYNEQFF. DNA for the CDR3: TGTGCCAGCAGCTTAGAGGGGACGGACTCCTACAATGAGCAGTTCTTC.

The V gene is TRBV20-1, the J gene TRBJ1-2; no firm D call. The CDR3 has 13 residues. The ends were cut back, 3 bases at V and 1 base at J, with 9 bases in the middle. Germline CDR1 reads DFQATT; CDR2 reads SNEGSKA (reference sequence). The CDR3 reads CSARAWDNYGYTF. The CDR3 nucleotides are TGCAGTGCTAGGGCGTGGGATAACTATGGCTACACCTTC.